The clone carrying this T cell receptor beta chain was found once. The antigen remains unidentified. Target depth was 1 in 200,000 to 1 in 1 million T cells, about 10x per clonotype. TCRdb keeps only in-frame clones here, not all; method: immunoSEQ multiplex PCR. The table includes 250,000 to 350,000 clones, roughly 76% detected once. The CDR3 is 15 residues long. V dropped 4 bases and J dropped 2 bases, with 13 bases sitting between them. Germline V CDR1 and CDR2: SGDLS, YYNGEE. These data come from a study of cytotoxic CD8 clonotypes in ibrutinib-treated CLL. About the study: Productive templates per sample averaged 255,043; productive rearrangements, 75,000 to 100,000. Broader study findings: Clonality was higher at ibrutinib response and returned toward baseline at progression.

The source was PBMCs, collected at disease progression, from a patient treated with ibrutinib. This receptor was obtained from a human donor with chronic lymphocytic leukemia. The chain has TRBV9 and TRBJ1-3; D may be TRBD1 (5 bases). In DNA, the CDR3 is TGTGCCAGCAGCCACCAACGGGGGACTGGAAACACCATATATTTT. Protein: CASSHQRGTGNTIYF. The whole variable domain, remainder taken from reference TRBV9 and TRBJ1-3, is DSGVTQTPKHLITATGQRVTLRCSPRSGDLSVYWYQQSLDQGLQFLIQYYNGEERAKGNILERFSAQQFPDLHSELNLSSLELGDSALYFCASSHQRGTGNTIYFGEGSWLTVV.